This TCR beta chain was captured by sequencing in a study of blood T cell repertoires in COVID-19. Study-level background: Researchers got acute and convalescent COVID-19 samples from the United States, Italy and Spain.

The CDR3 runs to 13 residues. With V trimmed by 1 base and J by 8 bases, 4 bases remained unmatched. Germline CDR1 and CDR2: SGHTA and FQGTGA. Repertoires were generated with immunoSEQ multiplex PCR, while TCRdb's copy carries only in-frame clones and drops some. The data contain 330,000 or so clones, roughly 87% of them singletons. Seattle-derived patients entered the study during active infection and were followed longitudinally. The source material was peripheral blood. The clonotype was recovered from a young man with COVID-19, enrolled during active disease. This rearrangement joins TRBV7-3 to TRBJ1-1, with TRBD1 matching 7 bases. CDR3 nucleotides: TGTGCCAGCAGCTTAAACAGGGGTTCGGAAGCTTTCTTT. It translates to CASSLNRGSEAFF.